This T cell receptor (beta chain) was documented in a study of T cell clonotyping in hematopoietic cell transplantation. Study-wide background: Recipient samples before transplant were obtained post-cytoreduction.

The CDR3 is 13 residues long. Germline CDR1 is MNHNY and CDR2 is SVGAGI (reference sequence). V lost 3 bases, J lost 7 bases, and 12 bases lay in between. Noted time point: recipient sample about 28 days before transplant, after cytoreduction. Recipient blood drawn about 28 days pretransplant and days 30, 100, 180 after. Measured with immunoSEQ multiplex PCR; TCRdb has only the in-frame clones, and not every one. Of about 9,000 clones listed, about 88% are singletons. The origin of this receptor is a woman aged 55-69 years with acute myeloid leukemia. Some clones in this sample may be carry-over from other donors' samples. The source was peripheral blood mononuclear cells, collected before stem cell transplant. The rearrangement uses TRBV6-6 and TRBJ1-1, with a tentative D call TRBD1 (5 bases). The CDR3 loop is CASSYPDGGEAFF. For the CDR3, the DNA is TGTGCCAGCAGTTATCCGGACGGGGGTGAAGCTTTCTTT.